The 19 T cell receptor beta chains below come from one sample, sequenced in a study of shared clonotypes between healthy human individuals. This table comes from immunoSEQ multiplex PCR, and its TCRdb copy is limited to in-frame clones, with some not included. The table has more than 900,000 clones, about 80% seen once. Sequencing was performed on memory CD4+ T cells from PBMCs. Stated subset: CD45RA-negative fraction. The source is a man younger than 30 in good health. Some clones in this sample may be carry-over from other donors' samples.

The chain joins TRBV2 to TRBJ2-7; 9 bases align to TRBD2. The trim removed 3 bases at V and 4 bases at J, leaving 4 bases unmatched. The CDR3 sequence is 14 residues long. CDR1 is SNHLY and CDR2 is FYNNEI in the germline V gene. As DNA, the CDR3 is TGTGCCAGCAGTGAGGTAGCGGGAGCATACGAGCAGTACTTC. This gives the protein CASSEVAGAYEQYF.

The V call is TRBV19, the J call TRBJ1-5; 8 bases align to TRBD1. V was clipped by 10 bases and J by 4 bases; unmatched bases: 9. This CDR3 spans 14 amino acids. CDR1 is LNHDA and CDR2 is SQIVND in the germline V gene (reference sequence). CDR3 coding DNA: TGTGCCATAGGACAGGGAGGAATAAATCAGCCCCAGCATTTT. This encodes CAIGQGGINQPQHF. Filled out from reference TRBV19 and TRBJ1-5, the complete variable domain reads DGGITQSPKYLFRKEGQNVTLSCEQNLNHDAMYWYRQDPGQGLRLIYYSQIVNDFQKGDIAEGYSVSREKKESFPLTVTSAQKNPTAFYLCAIGQGGINQPQHFGDGTRLSIL.

Of note for this clone: The same CDR3 arises from other DNA sequences in this sample as well. The chain carries TRBV7-2 and TRBJ1-4, with 11 bases aligning to TRBD1. Germline CDR1 and CDR2: SGHTA and FQGNSA. V was clipped by 5 bases and J by 7 bases; unmatched bases: 3. The CDR3 loop spans 14 amino acids. Here the CDR3 reads CASSLDRGREKLFF. DNA of the CDR3: TGTGCCAGCAGCCTGGACAGGGGGCGTGAAAAACTGTTTTTT.

The CDR3 DNA reads as TGTGCCAGCAGCCAAGATTTAGGACTAGAATACAATGAGCAGTTCTTC. Protein: CASSQDLGLEYNEQFF. This chain connects TRBV4-2 to TRBJ2-1; 7 nucleotides match TRBD2. The germline V gene has CDR1 LGHNA and CDR2 YNFKEQ. Germline trimming cut 0 bases from V and 4 bases from J; bases unmatched to any gene: 6. There are 16 residues in the CDR3.

V is TRBV6-1 and J is TRBJ2-1, with 7 bases that match TRBD2. J was trimmed by 4 bases and V by 3 bases; bases with no gene match: 6. The CDR3 has 15 residues. The germline V gene encodes CDR1 MNHNS and CDR2 SASEGT. The CDR3 DNA sequence: TGTGCCAGCAGTGACGGAGCGGGGCAATACAATGAGCAGTTCTTC. Translating gives CASSDGAGQYNEQFF.

The genes are TRBV6-5 and TRBJ2-3; TRBD1 might be the D (5 bases). Trimming took off 6 bases at V and 8 bases at J, with 21 bases between the two ends. Per the germline V gene, CDR1 is MNHEY and CDR2 is SVGAGI. CDR3 length equals 15 residues. CDR3 region: CASSPPRGQWGTQYF. In nucleotides, the CDR3 is TGTGCCAGCAGCCCTCCTAGGGGTCAATGGGGTACGCAGTATTTT.

The J gene is TRBJ2-5, the V gene TRBV28; D is possibly TRBD1 (6 bases). CDR3 length: 16 amino acids. The germline V and J ends were trimmed by 1 base and 3 bases, with 15 bases remaining between them. Germline V CDR1 and CDR2: MDHEN, SYDVKM. CDR3 coding DNA: TGTGCCAGCAGTTTATCGGGTCAGGGGAAAAAAGAGACCCAGTACTTC. As protein: CASSLSGQGKKETQYF.

The CDR3 sequence is CASSFRGRAEDEQFF. In DNA form, the CDR3 reads TGTGCCAGCAGCTTCCGCGGGAGGGCCGAGGATGAGCAGTTCTTC. This chain joins TRBV5-8 and TRBJ2-1; 9 bases agree with TRBD2. Germline V gene data show CDR1 as SGHTS and CDR2 as YDEGEE. Trimming removed 2 bases from V and 8 bases from J; junction bases left unmatched: 8. The CDR3 runs 15 residues.

The chain is built from TRBV5-4 and TRBJ2-7; 8 bases align to TRBD1. Germline values: CDR1 SGHNT, CDR2 YYREEE (reference sequence). Trimming at V came to 1 base and at J to 2 bases, leaving 2 bases not matched to a gene. The length of the CDR3 is 14 residues. The CDR3 sequence is CASSLTGGTYEQYF. The CDR3 nucleotides are TGTGCCAGCAGCTTGACAGGGGGGACCTACGAGCAGTACTTC.

The chain employs TRBV5-6 and TRBJ2-1; weak D call: TRBD1 (6 bases). CDR1 is SGHDT and CDR2 is YYEEEE in the germline V gene. V gave up 0 bases and J gave up 0 bases, with 10 bases separating them. The CDR3 consists of 16 residues. CDR3 sequence reads: CASSLGQVLSYNEQFF. The CDR3 region has the DNA TGTGCCAGCAGCTTGGGACAGGTCCTCTCCTACAATGAGCAGTTCTTC. Drawing the rest from reference TRBV5-6 and TRBJ2-1, the complete variable domain is DAGVTQSPTHLIKTRGQQVTLRCSPKSGHDTVSWYQQALGQGPQFIFQYYEEEERQRGNFPDRFSGHQFPNYSSELNVNALLLGDSALYLCASSLGQVLSYNEQFFGPGTRLTVL.

The CDR3 protein is CASRIDRANTEAFF. The CDR3 DNA sequence: TGTGCCAGCAGAATTGACAGGGCGAACACTGAAGCTTTCTTT. The chain employs TRBV6-1 and TRBJ1-1, with TRBD1 matching 7 bases. Per germline, CDR1 MNHNS and CDR2 SASEGT. This CDR3 is built from 14 residues. V trimming: 6 bases; J trimming: 1 base; junction bases outside the gene matches: 5.

The rearrangement joins TRBV7-8 to TRBJ1-2; D is ambiguous. The CDR3 runs 14 residues. Germline CDR1 and CDR2: SGHVS and FQNEAQ. Trimming took off 5 bases at V and 4 bases at J, with 14 bases between the two ends. The CDR3 DNA sequence: TGTGCCAGCAGCCCCTGGGCGAACCCCTATGGCTACACCTTC. Its translation is CASSPWANPYGYTF.

The J gene is TRBJ2-3, the V gene TRBV7-9; 8 nucleotides line up with TRBD2. The CDR3 totals 16 residues. Germline V gene data show CDR1 as SEHNR and CDR2 as FQNEAQ (reference sequence). Losses at the gene ends were 2 bases for V and 1 base for J; bases not matched to a gene: 5. The CDR3 loop is CASSLMSGGGTDTQYF. CDR3 DNA: TGTGCCAGCAGCTTAATGAGCGGGGGTGGCACAGATACGCAGTATTTT.

The V gene is TRBV6-5, the J gene TRBJ1-1; a possible D gene is TRBD1 (6 bases). The CDR3 extends over 15 amino acids. V lost 0 bases to trimming and J lost 3 bases, with 11 bases between them. Per the germline V gene, CDR1 is MNHEY and CDR2 is SVGAGI. As DNA, the CDR3 is TGTGCCAGCAGTTACTCTTATTCAGGGGACACTGAAGCTTTCTTT. It encodes CASSYSYSGDTEAFF.

The rearrangement uses TRBV5-4 and TRBJ1-2, with 8 nucleotides matching TRBD1. The V gene's germline CDR1 is SGHNT and CDR2 YYREEE (reference sequence). This CDR3 contains 18 residues. Trimming took 0 bases from V and 8 from J; bases not matched to a gene: 18. In DNA, the CDR3 is TGTGCCAGCAGCTTGGACGGTAACAGGGGGGGATCACTTGCAGGCTACACCTTC. Translated, it gives CASSLDGNRGGSLAGYTF.

The chain carries TRBV7-2 and TRBJ1-4; TRBD1 might be the D (5 bases). Looked up from germline, CDR1 is SGHTA and CDR2 is FQGNSA. This CDR3 region has 13 residues. The V gene lost 0 bases and the J gene lost 8 bases, with 7 bases spanning the gap. CDR3 in amino acids: CASSLAPGEKLFF. CDR3 in DNA: TGTGCCAGCAGCTTAGCCCCAGGGGAAAAACTGTTTTTT. Using reference TRBV7-2 and TRBJ1-4 for the parts outside the CDR3, the full variable domain is GAGVSQSPSNKVTEKGKDVELRCDPISGHTALYWYRQSLGQGLEFLIYFQGNSAPDKSGLPSDRFSAERTGGSVSTLTIQRTQQEDSAVYLCASSLAPGEKLFFGSGTQLSVL.

DNA of the CDR3: TGTGCCAGCTCCCTTGGACAGGGGTTCGATCAGCCCCAGCATTTT. Translation gives CASSLGQGFDQPQHF. V usage is TRBV18 and J usage is TRBJ1-5, with 9 bases matching TRBD1. Germline CDR1 KGHSH, CDR2 LQKENI. The CDR3 extends over 15 amino acids. V shed 6 bases, J shed 5 bases, and the junction held 8 bases outside the gene matches.

The chain recombines TRBV19 with TRBJ2-1; 7 bases fit TRBD2. The CDR3 runs 15 residues. J gave up 4 bases and V 3 bases, and 6 bases lay outside the gene matches. CDR1 is LNHDA and CDR2 is SQIVND in the germline V gene (reference sequence). In DNA form, the CDR3 reads TGTGCCAGTAGTATCGGGGGGAGCACGTACAATGAGCAGTTCTTC. Translated: CASSIGGSTYNEQFF.

This clone was counted a few times. This chain connects TRBV9 to TRBJ1-3; TRBD1 might be the D (6 bases). The CDR3 consists of 15 residues. The germline gives CDR1 SGDLS, CDR2 YYNGEE. V was shortened by 3 bases and J by 0 bases, with 10 bases between the two germline ends. CDR3 bases: TGTGCCAGCAGCGCGGACAGTCGCTCTGGAAACACCATATATTTT. This translates into CASSADSRSGNTIYF.